These 11 T cell receptor beta chains were all obtained from the same sample, sequenced in a study of control samples from healthy donors and cancer patients. Assay: immunoSEQ multiplex PCR; the TCRdb copy retains only in-frame clones and omits some. Here the sample spans about 120,000 clones, about 91% being singletons. The specimen sequenced was blood. The receptor set was obtained from a man in his forties or fifties in good health.

The genes are TRBV14 and TRBJ1-5; unclear D gene. CDR1 and CDR2 from the germline V gene are SGHDN and FVKESK. V was cut by 0 bases and J by 4 bases, with 4 bases left in between. The CDR3 loop spans 13 amino acids. For the CDR3, the DNA is TGTGCCAGCAGCCAAGATTGGAATCAGCCCCAGCATTTT. Its protein product is CASSQDWNQPQHF. Based on the CDR3 plus reference TRBV14 and TRBJ1-5, the full variable domain is EAGVTQFPSHSVIEKGQTVTLRCDPISGHDNLYWYRRVMGKEIKFLLHFVKESKQDESGMPNNRFLAERTGGTYSTLKVQPAELEDSGVYFCASSQDWNQPQHFGDGTRLSIL.

This chain links TRBV19 with TRBJ2-6, with TRBD2 matching 7 bases. Germline CDR1 LNHDA, CDR2 SQIVND (reference sequence). The V segment lost 3 bases and the J segment 1 base; nucleotides outside the gene matches: 0. The CDR3 has 15 amino acids. The CDR3 reads CASSMGGSGANVLTF. The DNA for the CDR3 is TGTGCCAGTAGTATGGGGGGGTCTGGGGCCAACGTCCTGACTTTC.

This chain joins TRBV11-3 and TRBJ2-2; the D gene is possibly TRBD2 (5 bases). V was clipped by 1 base and J by 2 bases, with 8 bases between them. This CDR3 has 15 residues. Germline CDR1 and CDR2: SGHNT and YENEEA. The CDR3 coding sequence is TGTGCCAGCAGCTTAGGGGGAGTAAACACCGGGGAGCTGTTTTTT. Its translation: CASSLGGVNTGELFF.

The chain carries TRBV5-5 and TRBJ2-7, with D perhaps assigned TRBD1 or TRBD2 (6 bases each). CDR1 SGHKS and CDR2 YYEKEE come from the germline V gene (reference sequence). V was clipped by 5 bases and J by 0 bases, with 15 bases between them. CDR3 length: 15 amino acids. The chain's CDR3 is CASSSRGPLSYEQYF. The CDR3 bases are TGTGCCAGCAGTTCTCGGGGGCCGCTCTCCTACGAGCAGTACTTC.

The chain combines TRBV5-1 with TRBJ2-6, with TRBD1 matching over 8 bases. V gave up 4 bases and J gave up 2 bases; unmatched junction bases: 8. The germline V gene encodes CDR1 SGHRS and CDR2 YFSETQ. CDR3 length equals 17 residues. The CDR3 DNA is TGCGCCAGCAGCCCGGGGCAGGGGGCGACTGGGGCCAACGTCCTGACTTTC. This sequence encodes CASSPGQGATGANVLTF.

The chain carries TRBV30 and TRBJ1-2; D call uncertain. V was shortened by 3 bases and J by 4 bases, with 30 bases between the two germline ends. Germline V gives CDR1 GTSNPN, CDR2 SVGIG (reference sequence). The CDR3 length is 19 residues. The CDR3 coding sequence is TGTGCCTGGAGCCCGATCAGTACGTACGCTAACCGGATTTTCTATGGCTACACCTTC. It encodes CAWSPISTYANRIFYGYTF.

CDR3 protein: CATSDQGVRGETQYF. The CDR3 DNA is TGTGCCACCAGTGACCAAGGGGTCCGAGGAGAGACCCAGTACTTC. V and J are TRBV24-1 and TRBJ2-5; tentatively, D is TRBD1 (5 bases). Germline V gene lookup returns CDR1 KGHDR and CDR2 SFDVKD. The CDR3 is 15 residues long. Trimming took off 4 bases at V and 4 bases at J, with 15 bases between the two ends.

The chain is built from TRBV7-9 and TRBJ2-7; 9 bases are a match to TRBD2. Germline V CDR1 and CDR2: SEHNR, FQNEAQ (reference sequence). V dropped 1 base and J dropped 7; count of bases not matched to a gene: 8. The CDR3 has 15 residues. CDR3 DNA: TGTGCCAGCAGCTTAGGCGGGGGGGCCGGTGAAGAGCAGTACTTC. Translated, it gives CASSLGGGAGEEQYF.

As concerns this clone: The sample carries other DNA sequences with the same CDR3. V is TRBV3-1 (or the pseudogene TRBV3-2) and J is TRBJ1-1; unclear D gene. Trimming cost V 2 bases and J 4 bases, with 5 bases left between them. The CDR3 spans 12 residues. Germline V gene data show CDR1 as LGHDT and CDR2 as YNNKEL (reference sequence). This chain's CDR3 is CASSQRSTEAFF. Written as DNA, the CDR3 is TGTGCCAGCAGCCAAAGGTCCACTGAAGCTTTCTTT.

The gene calls are TRBV20-1 and TRBJ2-3; weak D call: TRBD2 (7 bases). The germline CDR1 and CDR2 sequences are DFQATT and SNEGSKA (reference sequence). The CDR3 extends over 14 amino acids. Trimming took 3 bases from V and 5 from J, leaving 15 bases between them. The CDR3 reads CSASPGGPKDTQYF. CDR3 sequence (DNA): TGCAGTGCTAGTCCCGGGGGGCCGAAAGATACGCAGTATTTT.

This clone has a single count. This sequence joins TRBV15 and TRBJ2-6, with unresolved D. The CDR3 is made up of 15 amino acids. V was clipped by 7 bases and J by 4 bases, with 14 bases between them. Germline CDR1 is LNHNV and CDR2 is YYDKDF (reference sequence). CDR3 sequence (DNA): TGTGCCACCACTCCGGACCGGGCGGGGGCCAACGTCCTGACTTTC. Protein: CATTPDRAGANVLTF.